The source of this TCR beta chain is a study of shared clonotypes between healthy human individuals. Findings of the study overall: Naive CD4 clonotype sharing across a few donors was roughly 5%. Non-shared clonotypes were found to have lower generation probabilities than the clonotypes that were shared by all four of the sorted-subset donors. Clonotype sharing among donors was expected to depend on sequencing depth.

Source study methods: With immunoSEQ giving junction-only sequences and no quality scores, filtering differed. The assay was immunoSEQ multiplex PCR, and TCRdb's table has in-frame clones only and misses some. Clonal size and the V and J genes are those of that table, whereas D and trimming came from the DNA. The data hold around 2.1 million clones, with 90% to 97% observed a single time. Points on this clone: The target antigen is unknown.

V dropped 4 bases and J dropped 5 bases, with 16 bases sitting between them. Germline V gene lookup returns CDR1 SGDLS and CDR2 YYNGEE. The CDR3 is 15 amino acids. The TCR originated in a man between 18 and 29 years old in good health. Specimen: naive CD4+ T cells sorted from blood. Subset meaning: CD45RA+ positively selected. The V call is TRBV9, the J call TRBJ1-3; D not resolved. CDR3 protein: CASSPAPMIRNTIYF. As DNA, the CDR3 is TGTGCCAGCAGCCCGGCCCCGATGATAAGAAACACCATATATTTT.